This entry concerns a single T cell receptor (beta chain). The identical CDR3 is also encoded by other nucleotide sequences in the sample. This record comes from a study of shared clonotypes between healthy human individuals. The method was immunoSEQ multiplex PCR; TCRdb's version includes in-frame clones alone and lacks a portion of them. The sample lists some 800,000 clones, almost 95% occurring once. The naive CD8 population came from CD45RO-negative cells selected for CCR7, without terminally differentiated effector memory CD45RA+ cells. Germline CDR1 is MGHRA and CDR2 is YSYEKL. The CDR3 is 17 amino acids. Trimming left V 1 base short and J 0 bases short, with 13 bases between.

This TCR came from a man under 40 in good health. The chain is built from TRBV4-1 and TRBJ2-1; D is perhaps TRBD2 (6 bases). The sample was naive CD8+ T cells sorted from blood. The CDR3 DNA reads TGCGCCAGCAGCCAAGCTCACGGGAGCGACTCCTACAATGAGCAGTTCTTC. Amino acid sequence: CASSQAHGSDSYNEQFF.